The 7 T cell receptor beta chains below were found in one sample sequenced in a study of T cells in localized non-small cell lung cancer. Only in-frame clones appear in the TCRdb table, and some are missing; sequencing was by immunoSEQ multiplex PCR. The profile shows about 77,000 clones, 88% of them singletons. The starting material was peripheral blood, obtained before any cancer treatment. The receptor set was obtained from a woman aged 35 to 75 with stage I squamous cell lung carcinoma.

CDR3 DNA sequence: TGTGCCAGCAGCGCAACCGGGACATCCAACTATGGCTACACCTTC. This translates into CASSATGTSNYGYTF. The rearrangement joins TRBV7-8 to TRBJ1-2, with D possibly being TRBD1 (6 bases). With 5 bases removed from V and 2 bases from J, the gap between germline ends came to 15 bases. The CDR3 has 15 residues. Per germline, CDR1 SGHVS and CDR2 FQNEAQ.

The chain couples TRBV29-1 to TRBJ2-5; 13 bases line up with TRBD2. CDR1 SQVTM and CDR2 ANQGSEA come from the germline V gene. This CDR3 region has 15 residues. V lost 3 bases and J lost 5; bases outside the gene matches: 6. Here the CDR3 DNA reads TGCAGCGTTGAGGGACTAGCGGGGACTCGGGAGACCCAGTACTTC. Its protein is CSVEGLAGTRETQYF. Together with reference TRBV29-1 and TRBJ2-5, the CDR3 gives the full variable domain: SAVISQKPSRDICQRGTSLTIQCQVDSQVTMMFWYRQQPGQSLTLIATANQGSEATYESGFVIDKFPISRPNLTFSTLTVSNMSPEDSSIYLCSVEGLAGTRETQYFGPGTRLLVL.

This clone was observed a single time. This chain uses TRBV30 with TRBJ1-1; 7 bases match TRBD1. The V and J ends lost 0 bases and 9 bases, in that order; junction bases with no gene match: 7. Germline loops: CDR1 GTSNPN, CDR2 SVGIG (reference sequence). This CDR3 has 13 amino acids. This chain's CDR3 is CAWSVITGQQAFF. Written as DNA, the CDR3 is TGTGCCTGGAGTGTAATAACGGGACAGCAAGCTTTCTTT. The full variable domain, with the rest looked up from reference TRBV30 and TRBJ1-1, is SQTIHQWPATLVQPVGSPLSLECTVEGTSNPNLYWYRQAAGRGLQLLFYSVGIGQISSEVPQNLSASRPQDRQFILSSKKLLLSDSGFYLCAWSVITGQQAFFGQGTRLTVV.

This chain uses TRBV5-5 with TRBJ1-3; D gene uncertain. CDR3 length equals 15 residues. Trimming left V 0 bases short and J 5 bases short, with 12 bases between. Germline V gives CDR1 SGHKS, CDR2 YYEKEE (reference sequence). The DNA of the CDR3 is TGTGCCAGCAGCTTGGAAGGGTCTGGTAGAAACACCATATATTTT. Its protein product is CASSLEGSGRNTIYF. Full variable domain (outside the CDR3, taken from reference TRBV5-5 and TRBJ1-3): DAGVTQSPTHLIKTRGQQVTLRCSPISGHKSVSWYQQVLGQGPQFIFQYYEKEERGRGNFPDRFSARQFPNYSSELNVNALLLGDSALYLCASSLEGSGRNTIYFGEGSWLTVV.

The chain is built from TRBV6-1 and TRBJ1-1, with D possibly being TRBD1 (5 bases). Germline V lookup: CDR1 MNHNS, CDR2 SASEGT. V dropped 2 bases and J dropped 6 bases, with 22 bases sitting between them. This CDR3 is built from 17 residues. CDR3 region: CASSEFVGGGLGAEAFF. The CDR3 DNA sequence: TGTGCCAGCAGTGAATTCGTTGGGGGAGGGCTAGGGGCTGAAGCTTTCTTT.

The rearrangement uses TRBV6-1 and TRBJ1-2; no reliable D call. The CDR3 runs 12 residues. Trimming cost V 2 bases and J 5 bases, with 6 bases left between them. The germline CDR1 and CDR2 sequences are MNHNS and SASEGT. The CDR3: CASSETGYGYTF. The CDR3 DNA reads as TGTGCCAGCAGTGAAACGGGGTATGGCTACACCTTC.

This clone was seen once. The chain combines TRBV29-1 with TRBJ1-1; perhaps TRBD1 as D (5 bases). Germline assignment: CDR1 SQVTM and CDR2 ANQGSEA. Trimming took off 3 bases at V and 0 bases at J, with 8 bases between the two ends. This CDR3 has 13 residues. CDR3 residues: CSVEGLLNTEAFF. The CDR3 bases are TGCAGCGTTGAGGGGCTTTTGAACACTGAAGCTTTCTTT. Full variable domain (outside the CDR3, taken from reference TRBV29-1 and TRBJ1-1): SAVISQKPSRDICQRGTSLTIQCQVDSQVTMMFWYRQQPGQSLTLIATANQGSEATYESGFVIDKFPISRPNLTFSTLTVSNMSPEDSSIYLCSVEGLLNTEAFFGQGTRLTVV.